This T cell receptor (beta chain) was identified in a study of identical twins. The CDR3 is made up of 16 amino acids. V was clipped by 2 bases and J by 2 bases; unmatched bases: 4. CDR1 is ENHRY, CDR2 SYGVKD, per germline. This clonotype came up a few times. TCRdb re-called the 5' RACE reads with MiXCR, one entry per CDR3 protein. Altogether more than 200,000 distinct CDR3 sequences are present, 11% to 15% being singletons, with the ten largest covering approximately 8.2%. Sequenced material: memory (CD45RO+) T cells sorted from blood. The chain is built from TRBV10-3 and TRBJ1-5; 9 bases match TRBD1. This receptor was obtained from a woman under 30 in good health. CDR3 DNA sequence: TGTGCCATCAGTGAGGAGAGGACAGGGGGCAATCAGCCCCAGCATTTT. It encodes CAISEERTGGNQPQHF.